This record concerns one T cell receptor (delta chain) sequence. Possible read error: a much larger clone is one base away. These data come from a study of gamma-delta chains in newborns, infants, children. There are 19 residues in the CDR3. Germline assignment: CDR1 GEAIGNYY and CDR2 EKD. TCRdb called clones anew from the reads with CATT. The sample carries 3,000 to 5,000 delta-chain clones, roughly 40% recorded once. The chain employs TRDV2 and TRDJ1; 13 positions agree with TRDD3. Material: blood, obtained at week 6. The source is a child who was a newborn, infant or young child, either healthy, febrile or measles-vaccinated (not recorded which). CDR3 sequence (DNA): TGTGCCTGTGACTCCCTGAAACTGGGGGATACGCGGATTGGCGATAAACCCATCTTT. Protein: CACDSLKLGDTRIGDKPIF.